The text below deals with one T cell receptor (beta chain). Germline V gives CDR1 SQVTM, CDR2 ANQGSEA. Trimming took 4 bases from V and 7 from J, leaving 10 bases between them. The CDR3 loop spans 12 amino acids. The entry originates in a study of blood T cell repertoires in COVID-19. Study-level background: Sites across the United States, Italy and Spain contributed samples from acute and convalescent COVID-19. The analysed material was cDNA or gDNA that came from T cells, B-cell-depleted T cells, or PBMCs.

Original methodology: Reference gene primer amplification gave estimated nucleated cell counts. Clones were sequenced by immunoSEQ multiplex PCR, and TCRdb holds only the in-frame ones, with some missing. The DNA was the basis for D and trimming; V, J and clone size are from that table. The sample holds 100,000 to 150,000 clones, almost 70% seen once. The chain recombines TRBV29-1 with TRBJ2-2; no definite D call. The TCR originated in a woman in her 70s with acute or convalescent COVID-19. Sequencing was carried out using peripheral blood. The DNA for the CDR3 is TGCAGCGTTGCCTCGAGAAGCGGGGAGCTGTTTTTT. It yields the protein CSVASRSGELFF.